The text below deals with one TCR beta chain. Its cognate antigen is unknown. This CDR3 is also generated by other DNA sequences in the sample. This record belongs to a study of shared clonotypes between healthy human individuals. Looking at the study overall: Each donor's CD8 memory used one plate, CD8 naive two, each CD4 subset three. Study conclusions and caveats: Four donors showed sharing of approximately 4.7% of naive CD4 clonotypes. Generation probabilities of non-shared clonotypes were lower (relative to those shared by all four donors).

Deep was the level used in running the assay. Using immunoSEQ multiplex PCR, the repertoire was profiled, and TCRdb retains in-frame clones only, with some absent. The profile shows 850,000 to 1,100,000 clones, approximately 80% of them singletons. In germline, CDR1 is SGHRS, CDR2 YFSETQ. The CDR3 is 14 residues long. V lost 0 bases, J lost 1 base, and 8 bases lay in between. Input material: memory CD4+ T cells from PBMCs. Subset defined: CD45RA-negative fraction. The chain is built from TRBV5-1 and TRBJ2-7; the D gene is possibly TRBD2 (6 bases). This sequence originates from a man between 18 and 35 years old in good health. Some clones in this sample may be carry-over from other donors' samples. The CDR3 region has the DNA TGCGCCAGCAGCTTGGTGGCGGGATCCTACGAGCAGTACTTC. Encoded protein: CASSLVAGSYEQYF.